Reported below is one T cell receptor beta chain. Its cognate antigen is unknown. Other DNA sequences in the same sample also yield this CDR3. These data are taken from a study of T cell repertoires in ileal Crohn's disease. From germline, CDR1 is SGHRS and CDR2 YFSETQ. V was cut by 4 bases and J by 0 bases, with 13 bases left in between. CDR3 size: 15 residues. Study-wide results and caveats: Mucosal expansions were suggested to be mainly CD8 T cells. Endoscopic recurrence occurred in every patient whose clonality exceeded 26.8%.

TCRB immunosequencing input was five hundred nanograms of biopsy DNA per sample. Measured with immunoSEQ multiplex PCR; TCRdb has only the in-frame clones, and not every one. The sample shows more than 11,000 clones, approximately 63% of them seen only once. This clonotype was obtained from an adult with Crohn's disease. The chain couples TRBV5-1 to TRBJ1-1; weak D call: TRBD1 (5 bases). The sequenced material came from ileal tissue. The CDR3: CASSPQADMNTEAFF. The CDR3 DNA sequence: TGCGCCAGCAGCCCACAGGCCGATATGAACACTGAAGCTTTCTTT.